One T cell receptor beta chain is described in this entry. The target antigen is unknown. The CDR3 has 16 residues. Looked up from germline, CDR1 is LNHDA and CDR2 is SQIVND (reference sequence). Trimming took 2 bases from V and 2 from J, leaving 10 bases between them. Control samples came 1 year after myeloablative marrow transplants with methotrexate plus calcineurin inhibitor. Sequenced by immunoSEQ multiplex PCR; TCRdb stores in-frame clones only, minus some. This table holds 3,000 to 4,000 clones, about four fifths found once. This entry is derived from a study of T cells after posttransplantation cyclophosphamide. Findings and limits, study-wide: TRB overlap between skin or GI tissue T cells and blood was limited.

Here the sequenced sample was PBMCs, taken after allogeneic stem cell transplant with calcineurin inhibitor and methotrexate. J is TRBJ2-6 and V is TRBV19, with D possibly being TRBD2 (5 bases). The clonotype was recovered from a female patient aged 45 to 65 who received an allogeneic stem cell transplant from an unrelated donor, was CMV-positive, and had acute and chronic GVHD. Some T cells may arise from the graft donor. The CDR3 sequence: CASSIPGKTGANVLTF. The CDR3 nucleotides read TGTGCCAGTAGTATACCCGGGAAAACTGGGGCCAACGTCCTGACTTTC.